A selection of T cell receptor beta chains follows, all from one sample in a study of OX40 agonist ivuxolimab in advanced cancers. Repertoires were generated with immunoSEQ multiplex PCR, while TCRdb's copy carries only in-frame clones and drops some. The repertoire holds about 61,000 clones, with approximately 86% as singletons. Sequencing was performed on CD4+ or CD8+ T cells sorted from blood, taken in a trial of the OX40 agonist ivuxolimab. All receptors come from an adult with an advanced solid tumor such as melanoma, head and neck, liver or kidney cancer. The conserved cysteine and the conserved F or W are not part of the CDR3 here. Clone size is not always given. Where it is, it says once, few, many or a class for expanded clones.

size | V | CDR3
NA | TRBV14 | ASSLGGRGEKLF
once | TRBV5-5 | ASSLDSAGANVLT
NA | TRBV5-1 | ASSLAPGRSLSYEQY
NA | TRBV7-2 | ASSLGQGPDTQY
NA | TRBV25-1 | ASNQRSRTGCGYT
NA | TRBV7-2 | ASSPSPGGRDIQY
NA | TRBV5-1 | ASSLGFTDEQY
NA | TRBV19 | ATSAATEAF
few | TRBV5-8 | ASSLTHLNTEAF
NA | TRBV30 | AWSGSYFSYEQY
NA | TRBV6-5 | ASGDRDSPLH
NA | TRBV5-4 | ASSSQVRGSRTDTQY
NA | TRBV15 | ATSRETGVWTGELF
NA | TRBV11-3 | ASASSSTDTQY
once | TRBV28 | ASSSPQETVEDDEQF
NA | TRBV27 | ASSLGDRGNTEAF
NA | TRBV29-1 | SVEGGTDGYT
NA | TRBV6-6 | ASSYSVAGGNEQF
NA | TRBV30 | ACDRDGALVQY
few | TRBV9 | ASSARGRGEAF
NA | TRBV18 | ASSLREGYNQPQH
NA | TRBV5-1 | ASSSQHRSAGNTIY
NA | TRBV9 | ASSASHRKETQY
NA | TRBV2 | ASCLGLAQETQY
NA | TRBV5-1 | ASSLERRGYSYEQY
NA | TRBV28 | ASSPLGQNQPQH
NA | TRBV28 | ASRRRVISNQPQH
NA | TRBV4-1 | ASSQTQGQIHQPQH
NA | TRBV9 | ASSPHRERYEKLF
NA | TRBV5-1 | ASSPSGTLPDTQY
NA | TRBV2 | ASKAQGVNEQY
NA | TRBV5-6 | ASSLQAGYNEQF
NA | TRBV25-1 | ASRNLLTDTQY
few | TRBV4-1 | ASSQDRHYGYT
NA | TRBV4-2 | ASSQVGTSNEQY
NA | TRBV5-1 | ASRTDRHSYNEQF
NA | TRBV21-1 | ATWGSYEQY
NA | TRBV5-4 | ASSSRLSGDTDTQY
NA | TRBV4-3 | ASSQEASIRTEAF
few | TRBV7-9 | ASSPETGFTEAF
NA | TRBV28 | ASSSPQGGNYGYT
NA | TRBV11-3 | ASSRDRYTDTQY
NA | TRBV29-1 | SVVPGGKTEAF
NA | TRBV19 | ASSPRTGHFQEAF
NA | TRBV16 | ASSQSSGSNQPQH
NA | TRBV28 | ASSWGTGPYGYT
NA | TRBV10-3 | AISSDRASQPQH
once | TRBV10-3 | ATTGGTHNEQF
NA | TRBV11-2 | ASSSANGDPYEQY
once | TRBV7-2 | ASSRTSDSYEQY
NA | TRBV10-3 | AIGSSTTDTQY
NA | TRBV28 | ASGGTTDTQY
NA | TRBV5-1 | ASSLTGYNEQF
NA | TRBV28 | ASMGQGGVPNSYNEQF